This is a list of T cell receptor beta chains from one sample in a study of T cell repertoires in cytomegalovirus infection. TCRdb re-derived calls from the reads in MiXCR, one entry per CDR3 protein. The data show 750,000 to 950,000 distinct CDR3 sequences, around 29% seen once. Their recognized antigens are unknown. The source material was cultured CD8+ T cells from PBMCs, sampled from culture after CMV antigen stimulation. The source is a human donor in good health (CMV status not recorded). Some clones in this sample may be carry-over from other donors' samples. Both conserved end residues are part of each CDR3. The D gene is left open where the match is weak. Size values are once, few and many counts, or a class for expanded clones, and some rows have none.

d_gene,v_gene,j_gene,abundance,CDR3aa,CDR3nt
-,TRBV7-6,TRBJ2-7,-,CASSTSLGGLYEQYF,TGTGCCAGCAGCACTAGCTTAGGGGGACTATACGAGCAGTACTTC
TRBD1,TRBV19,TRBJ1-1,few,CASSIGGQGWWTEAFF,TGTGCCAGTAGTATAGGCGGACAGGGGTGGTGGACTGAAGCTTTCTTT
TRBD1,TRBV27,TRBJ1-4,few,CASSLRDREGEKLFF,TGTGCCAGCAGTTTACGGGACAGGGAGGGGGAAAAACTGTTTTTT
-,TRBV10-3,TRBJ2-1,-,CAISEGPPDEQFF,TGTGCCATCAGTGAGGGGCCTCCCGATGAGCAGTTCTTC
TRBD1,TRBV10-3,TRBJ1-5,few,CAISGTGVVDSNQPQHF,TGTGCCATCAGTGGGACAGGGGTGGTTGATAGCAATCAGCCCCAGCATTTT
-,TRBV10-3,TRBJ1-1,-,CAIRFSREDTEAFF,TGTGCCATCAGATTCTCCAGGGAGGACACTGAAGCTTTCTTT
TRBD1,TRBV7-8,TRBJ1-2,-,CASSYTRGQGDYGYTF,TGTGCCAGCAGCTATACCAGGGGACAGGGGGATTATGGCTACACCTTC
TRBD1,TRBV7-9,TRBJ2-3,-,CASSPRTGVQDTQYF,TGTGCCAGCAGCCCAAGGACAGGGGTTCAGGATACGCAGTATTTT
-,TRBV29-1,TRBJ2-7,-,CSVRGLPYEQYF,TGCAGCGTGAGAGGTCTCCCCTACGAGCAGTACTTC
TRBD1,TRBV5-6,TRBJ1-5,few,CASSRLRTGGDQPQHF,TGTGCCAGCAGCCGTCTCCGGACAGGAGGAGATCAGCCCCAGCATTTT
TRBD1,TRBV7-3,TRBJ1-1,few,CASSLSGGMNTEAFF,TGTGCCAGCAGCTTATCAGGGGGTATGAACACTGAAGCTTTCTTT
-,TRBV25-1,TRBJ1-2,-,CASSEYYRTANYGYTF,TGTGCCAGCAGTGAATATTACCGGACGGCTAACTATGGCTACACCTTC
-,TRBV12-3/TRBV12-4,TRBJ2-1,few,CASSSLRRLNEQFF,TGTGCCAGCAGTTCCCTCCGCCGTCTTAATGAGCAGTTCTTC
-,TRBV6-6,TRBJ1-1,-,CASLLGGRIMNTEAFF,TGTGCCAGCCTCCTCGGGGGAAGGATCATGAACACTGAAGCTTTCTTT
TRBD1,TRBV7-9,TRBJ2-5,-,CASSGRQGSQETQYF,TGTGCCAGCAGCGGCAGACAGGGATCTCAAGAGACCCAGTACTTC
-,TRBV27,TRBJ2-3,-,CASGSLRGGDTQYF,TGTGCCAGCGGTTCTCTAAGGGGGGGAGATACGCAGTATTTT
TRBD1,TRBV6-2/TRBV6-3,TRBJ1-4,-,CASSYRRRGPDEKLFF,TGTGCCAGCAGTTACAGGCGCAGGGGGCCAGATGAAAAACTGTTTTTT
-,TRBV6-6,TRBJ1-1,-,CASRDYPTRAFF,TGTGCCAGCCGGGACTATCCGACGCGGGCTTTCTTT
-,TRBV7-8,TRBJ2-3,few,CASSLGRGYWGTDTQYF,TGTGCCAGCAGCTTAGGGCGCGGATATTGGGGCACAGATACGCAGTATTTT
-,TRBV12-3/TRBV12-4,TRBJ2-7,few,CASSSAGQWGPYEQYF,TGTGCCAGCAGTTCCGCGGGACAGTGGGGACCCTACGAGCAGTACTTC
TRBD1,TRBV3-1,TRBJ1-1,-,CASSQTTGQGNTEAFF,TGTGCCAGCAGCCAAACGACCGGACAGGGGAACACTGAAGCTTTCTTT
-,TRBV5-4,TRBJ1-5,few,CAWQYTGSNQPQHF,TGTGCGTGGCAGTACACCGGTAGCAATCAGCCCCAGCATTTT
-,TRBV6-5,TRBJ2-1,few,CASSYSTRGAYNEQFF,TGTGCCAGCAGTTACTCGACGAGGGGGGCCTACAATGAGCAGTTCTTC
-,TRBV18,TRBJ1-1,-,CASSPRQQEAFF,TGTGCCAGCTCACCCCGACAGCAAGAAGCTTTCTTT
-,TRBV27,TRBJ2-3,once,CASSLEGSEGTDTQYF,TGTGCCAGCAGTTTAGAAGGGTCTGAAGGCACAGATACGCAGTATTTT
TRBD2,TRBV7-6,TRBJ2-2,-,CASSQRLAGGTGELFF,TGTGCCAGCAGCCAAAGGCTAGCGGGGGGAACCGGGGAGCTGTTTTTT
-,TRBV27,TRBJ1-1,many,CASSRDSMNTEAFF,TGTGCCAGCAGCCGCGATTCGATGAACACTGAAGCTTTCTTT
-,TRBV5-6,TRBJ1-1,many,CASSLQTGMNTEAFF,TGTGCCAGCAGCCTCCAGACAGGTATGAACACTGAAGCTTTCTTT
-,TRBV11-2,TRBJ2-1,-,CASGYSGKEQFF,TGTGCCAGCGGCTATAGCGGCAAGGAGCAGTTCTTC
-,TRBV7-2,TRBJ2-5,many,CASSFTSQETQYF,TGTGCCAGCAGCTTCACTAGCCAAGAGACCCAGTACTTC
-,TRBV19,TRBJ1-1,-,CASKIKGRDTEAFF,TGTGCCAGTAAAATTAAGGGGAGAGATACTGAAGCTTTCTTT
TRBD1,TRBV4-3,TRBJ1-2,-,CASSQGRGAGGSVYGYTF,TGCGCCAGCAGCCAAGGAAGAGGGGCAGGGGGTAGTGTCTATGGCTACACCTTC
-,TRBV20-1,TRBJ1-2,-,CSARDGGANYGYTF,TGCAGTGCTAGAGACGGAGGAGCTAACTATGGCTACACCTTC
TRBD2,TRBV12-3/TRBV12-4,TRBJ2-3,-,CASTSFSGAGDTQYF,TGTGCCAGCACCTCCTTTAGCGGGGCCGGAGATACGCAGTATTTT
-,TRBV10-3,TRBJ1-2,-,CAISERQGRAYGYTF,TGTGCCATCAGTGAGAGGCAGGGGAGAGCCTATGGCTACACCTTC
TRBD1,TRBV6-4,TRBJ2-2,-,CASSVSGQGNTGELFF,TGTGCCAGCAGTGTCTCCGGACAGGGAAACACCGGGGAGCTGTTTTTT
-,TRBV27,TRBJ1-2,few,CASSLGPRGNGYTF,TGTGCCAGCTCCCTCGGACCTCGGGGGAATGGCTACACCTTC
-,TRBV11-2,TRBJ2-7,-,CASSQWGTPSETSYEQYF,TGTGCCAGCAGCCAGTGGGGGACACCAAGTGAGACCTCCTACGAGCAGTACTTC
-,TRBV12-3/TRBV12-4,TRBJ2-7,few,CASSRTTYEQYF,TGTGCCAGCAGCCGGACCACCTACGAGCAGTACTTC
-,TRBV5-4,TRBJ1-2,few,CASSLGVDYGYTF,TGTGCCAGCTCCTTAGGGGTTGACTATGGCTACACCTTC
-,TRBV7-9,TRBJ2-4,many,CASSPDSLQGAKNIQYF,TGTGCCAGCAGCCCGGACAGTCTTCAGGGAGCCAAAAACATTCAGTACTTC
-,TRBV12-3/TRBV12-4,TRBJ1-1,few,CASSLAAGQNTEAFF,TGTGCCAGCAGTTTAGCTGCAGGACAGAACACTGAAGCTTTCTTT